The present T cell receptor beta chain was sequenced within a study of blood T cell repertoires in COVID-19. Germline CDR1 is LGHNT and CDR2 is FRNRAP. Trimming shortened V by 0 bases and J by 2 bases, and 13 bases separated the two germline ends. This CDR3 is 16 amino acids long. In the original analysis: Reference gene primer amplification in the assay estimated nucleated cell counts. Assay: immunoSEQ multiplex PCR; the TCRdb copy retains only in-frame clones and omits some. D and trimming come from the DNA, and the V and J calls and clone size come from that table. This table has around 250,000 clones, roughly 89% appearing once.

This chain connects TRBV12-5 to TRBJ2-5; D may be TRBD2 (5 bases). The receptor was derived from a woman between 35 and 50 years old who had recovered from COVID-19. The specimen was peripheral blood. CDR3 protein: CASGLVPGTRQETQYF. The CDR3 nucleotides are TGTGCTAGTGGTTTGGTACCGGGAACAAGACAAGAGACCCAGTACTTC.